The next 30 T cell receptor beta chains were all read from a single sample in a study of T-cell memory formation after mild COVID-19. Each CDR3 protein gets one entry after TCRdb re-called the 5' RACE reads with MiXCR. The sample consists of hundreds of thousands of distinct CDR3 sequences, 20% to 25% of them appearing once. Material: PBMCs or a T cell subset sorted from them (not recorded which). The receptors originated from a man younger than 35 who had mild COVID-19 (a few samples of this study predate the infection). Cell type and time point are not known.

The chain links TRBV20-1 to TRBJ1-2; D not resolved. V was cut by 1 base and J by 7 bases, with 13 bases left in between. Germline CDR1 is DFQATT and CDR2 is SNEGSKA (reference sequence). The CDR3 has 13 residues. The CDR3 reads CSARAFGVGGYTF. Written as DNA, the CDR3 is TGCAGTGCTAGAGCCTTTGGAGTTGGTGGCTACACCTTC.

The chain employs TRBV4-3 and TRBJ2-3; tentatively, D is TRBD2 (6 bases). From germline, CDR1 is LGHNA and CDR2 YSLEER. The CDR3 has 15 residues. V was trimmed by 1 base and J by 8 bases, leaving 16 bases between them. The CDR3 is CASSQGSGRTSTQYF. The CDR3 DNA sequence: TGCGCCAGCAGCCAAGGATCCGGGAGAACAAGTACGCAGTATTTT.

The chain employs TRBV10-2 and TRBJ2-1; 8 bases are a match to TRBD1. The CDR3 is made up of 11 amino acids. Germline V gene lookup returns CDR1 WSHSY and CDR2 SAAADI. The V and J ends lost 6 bases and 14 bases, in that order; junction bases with no gene match: 6. The CDR3 region has the DNA TGCGCCAGCAGCCCAGACAGGGGAAAGTTCTTC. As protein: CASSPDRGKFF.

J is TRBJ2-5 and V is TRBV7-9; D gene ambiguous. The CDR3 has 15 amino acids. Trimming pared 5 bases from V and 2 bases from J, leaving 15 bases between. Per germline, CDR1 SEHNR and CDR2 FQNEAQ (reference sequence). The CDR3 loop is CASSPKTRIQETQYF. As DNA, the CDR3 is TGTGCCAGCAGCCCTAAGACCCGGATTCAAGAGACCCAGTACTTC.

J is TRBJ1-2 and V is TRBV20-1; D is undetermined. From germline, CDR1 is DFQATT and CDR2 SNEGSKA (reference sequence). The CDR3 is 15 residues long. The ends were cut back, 2 bases at V and 5 bases at J, with 18 bases in the middle. The CDR3 bases are TGCAGTGCTAGACCCGGGGTGGAGGAAGTGTATGGCTACACCTTC. Protein product: CSARPGVEEVYGYTF.

The rearrangement joins TRBV5-1 to TRBJ2-7; D might be TRBD1 or TRBD2, each matching 5 bases. Germline loops: CDR1 SGHRS, CDR2 YFSETQ. V was clipped by 4 bases and J by 12 bases, with 14 bases between them. This CDR3 is built from 11 residues. This CDR3 is CASSDPQGPYF. The CDR3 coding sequence is TGCGCCAGCAGCGACCCCCAGGGACCGTACTTC.

This clonotype was detected a few times. The CDR3 DNA follows: TGCAGTGCTAGTGCAGGGTCGAATTCACCCCTCCACTTT. It is translated as CSASAGSNSPLHF. The J gene is TRBJ1-6, the V gene TRBV20-1; TRBD1 might be the D (5 bases). Trimming took 3 bases from V and 7 from J, leaving 10 bases between them. This CDR3 has 13 residues. From germline, CDR1 is DFQATT and CDR2 SNEGSKA (reference sequence).

This clonotype was seen only a few times. The V gene is TRBV7-3, the J gene TRBJ1-1, with 7 bases that match TRBD1. V dropped 1 base and J dropped 3; count of bases not matched to a gene: 5. The CDR3 totals 15 residues. Germline V gene data show CDR1 as SGHTA and CDR2 as FQGTGA. The CDR3 here is CASSLSPGGDTEAFF. DNA for the CDR3: TGTGCCAGCAGCTTAAGCCCAGGGGGGGACACTGAAGCTTTCTTT.

This clonotype was counted a few times. The rearrangement uses TRBV5-5 and TRBJ2-4; D perhaps matches TRBD1 (6 bases). The CDR3 totals 12 residues. V lost 3 bases and J lost 7, with 8 bases in between. Germline V CDR1 and CDR2: SGHKS, YYEKEE (reference sequence). CDR3 sequence: CASSSRGNIQYF. CDR3 nucleotides: TGTGCCAGCAGCTCCAGGGGTAACATTCAGTACTTC.

V gene TRBV7-2 combines with J gene TRBJ1-1; the D gene is possibly TRBD1 (6 bases). The CDR3 consists of 16 residues. Looked up from germline, CDR1 is SGHTA and CDR2 is FQGNSA. V lost 2 bases to trimming and J lost 3 bases, with 16 bases between them. CDR3: CASSLTPAGVYTEAFF. DNA for the CDR3: TGTGCCAGCAGCTTAACTCCCGCAGGGGTTTACACTGAAGCTTTCTTT.

J is TRBJ1-5 and V is TRBV7-8; D is undetermined. This CDR3 spans 16 amino acids. From germline, CDR1 is SGHVS and CDR2 FQNEAQ. The germline V and J ends were trimmed by 3 bases and 3 bases, with 15 bases remaining between them. Here the CDR3 reads CASSLLFLASNQPQHF. The CDR3 DNA sequence: TGTGCCAGCAGCTTGTTGTTTTTGGCCTCCAATCAGCCCCAGCATTTT. The full variable domain, in which reference TRBV7-8 and TRBJ1-5 provide the parts outside the CDR3, is GAGVSQSPRYKVAKRGQDVALRCDPISGHVSLFWYQQALGQGPEFLTYFQNEAQLDKSGLPSDRFFAERPEGSVSTLKIQRTQQEDSAVYLCASSLLFLASNQPQHFGDGTRLSIL.

This chain uses TRBV4-2 with TRBJ1-3; the match to TRBD1 covers 7 bases. Germline assignment: CDR1 LGHNA and CDR2 YNFKEQ. J was trimmed by 7 bases and V by 3 bases; bases with no gene match: 9. This CDR3 contains 15 residues. The CDR3 nucleotides read TGTGCCAGCAGCCAGGTCGGACAGGAGGTGAACACCATATATTTT. It translates to CASSQVGQEVNTIYF.

The chain has TRBV2 and TRBJ2-5; unclear D gene. CDR3 length equals 12 residues. The germline V gene has CDR1 SNHLY and CDR2 FYNNEI. V was shortened by 8 bases and J by 0 bases, with 7 bases between the two germline ends. DNA of the CDR3: TGTGCCAGCCTCGGGTACCAAGAGACCCAGTACTTC. Protein: CASLGYQETQYF.

This clonotype has just a few counts. A junction boundary mismatches the germline segment, possibly from a read error. The chain has TRBV7-7 and TRBJ2-2, with a weak D call TRBD2 (6 bases). The CDR3 totals 14 residues. Germline V lookup: CDR1 SSHAT, CDR2 FNYEAQ (reference sequence). The DNA of the CDR3 is TGTGCTAGCAGAGACCACCCCGGGGGCGGGGAGCTGTTTTTT. It yields the protein CASRDHPGGGELFF.

CDR3 residues: CASSDYLREADTQYF. The DNA for the CDR3 is TGTGCCAGCAGTGACTACCTCCGGGAAGCAGATACGCAGTATTTT. The genes are TRBV28 and TRBJ2-3; TRBD2 is a possible D gene (5 bases). Trimming cost V 5 bases and J 4 bases, with 16 bases left between them. Germline loops: CDR1 MDHEN, CDR2 SYDVKM. This CDR3 contains 15 residues. Based on the CDR3 plus reference TRBV28 and TRBJ2-3, the full variable domain is DVKVTQSSRYLVKRTGEKVFLECVQDMDHENMFWYRQDPGLGLRLIYFSYDVKMKEKGDIPEGYSVSREKKERFSLILESASTNQTSMYLCASSDYLREADTQYFGPGTRLTVL.

The chain combines TRBV7-9 with TRBJ1-2, with D perhaps TRBD1 (6 bases). Germline V lookup: CDR1 SEHNR, CDR2 FQNEAQ (reference sequence). The CDR3 covers 16 residues. V lost 3 bases and J 4 bases, leaving 18 bases between the germline ends. The CDR3 DNA reads as TGTGCCAGCAGCTTTTCTGGGGGCAGGGAGAGCTATGGCTACACCTTC. Its protein is CASSFSGGRESYGYTF.

This clonotype has just one count. The chain joins TRBV6-2 or TRBV6-3 to TRBJ2-7; 9 bases agree with TRBD2. Looked up from germline, CDR1 is MNHEY and CDR2 is SVGEGT. The CDR3 totals 15 residues. The junction had 10 bases not matched to a gene; V was cut back by 7 bases and J by 3 bases. This CDR3 is CASTQAGGLLYEQYF. For the CDR3, the DNA is TGTGCCAGCACTCAGGCGGGGGGGCTCCTCTACGAGCAGTACTTC.

The CDR3 protein is CATSPPRLENEQFF. The CDR3 DNA sequence: TGTGCCACCAGCCCACCCCGACTCGAGAATGAGCAGTTCTTC. The chain joins TRBV15 to TRBJ2-1; D is unclear. Trimming removed 5 bases from V and 7 bases from J, with 15 bases in between. The CDR3 has 14 amino acids. Germline V CDR1 and CDR2: LNHNV, YYDKDF (reference sequence).

This clonotype was seen a few times. The rearrangement links TRBV7-2 to TRBJ1-4, with 7 bases lining up with TRBD1. The CDR3 has 13 residues. Germline loops: CDR1 SGHTA, CDR2 FQGNSA. Trimming took 7 bases from V and 7 from J; bases not matched to a gene: 6. CDR3 in DNA: TGTGCCAGCATACAGGGGAAGACTGAAAAACTGTTTTTT. As protein: CASIQGKTEKLFF.

This clonotype has just a few counts. The rearrangement uses TRBV5-1 and TRBJ1-5; no firm D call. Germline V gene lookup returns CDR1 SGHRS and CDR2 YFSETQ. Trimming took off 5 bases at V and 6 bases at J, with 12 bases between the two ends. This CDR3 is built from 13 residues. The CDR3 protein is CASSSEPSQPQHF. The CDR3, as DNA: TGCGCCAGCAGTTCTGAGCCTAGTCAGCCCCAGCATTTT.

The V call is TRBV30, the J call TRBJ1-1; D possibly corresponds to TRBD1 (5 bases). V lost 1 base, J lost 10 bases, and 19 bases lay in between. Germline CDR1 is GTSNPN and CDR2 is SVGIG (reference sequence). There are 14 residues in the CDR3. The CDR3 sequence: CAWSGPPNRIGAFF. In DNA, the CDR3 is TGTGCCTGGAGTGGTCCTCCTAACAGGATTGGAGCTTTCTTT.

J is TRBJ2-3 and V is TRBV7-2; 7 nucleotides agree with TRBD2. The CDR3 has 15 residues. The trim removed 5 bases at V and 6 bases at J, leaving 11 bases unmatched. Germline CDR1 SGHTA, CDR2 FQGNSA. Here the CDR3 reads CASSQLSGGGDTQYF. CDR3 in DNA: TGTGCCAGCAGCCAGCTATCGGGGGGTGGGGATACGCAGTATTTT.

This chain uses TRBV3-1 with TRBJ1-4; the D gene is possibly TRBD1 (5 bases). V shed 5 bases and J shed 8 bases, with 15 bases lying between them. Germline loops: CDR1 LGHDT, CDR2 YNNKEL (reference sequence). This CDR3 spans 14 amino acids. The CDR3 nucleotides read TGTGCCAGCAGCTATATCACGTCAGGGGAAAAACTGTTTTTT. Amino acid sequence: CASSYITSGEKLFF.

The rearrangement joins TRBV5-5 to TRBJ1-1; D is undetermined. CDR1 and CDR2 from the germline V gene are SGHKS and YYEKEE (reference sequence). This CDR3 is built from 14 residues. Trimming removed 2 bases from V and 4 bases from J, with 12 bases in between. The CDR3 region is CASSFLEWGTEAFF. CDR3 bases: TGTGCCAGCAGCTTCCTCGAGTGGGGCACTGAAGCTTTCTTT.

This clonotype has at least ten counts. The gene calls are TRBV7-2 and TRBJ1-4; 9 bases match TRBD1. The V and J ends lost 5 bases and 7 bases, in that order; junction bases with no gene match: 5. Germline V CDR1 and CDR2: SGHTA, FQGNSA. This CDR3 region has 14 residues. Written as DNA, the CDR3 is TGTGCCAGCAGCCTAGGGACAGGGATTGAAAAACTGTTTTTT. Translated: CASSLGTGIEKLFF.

This clonotype occurred a few times. The genes are TRBV5-5 and TRBJ1-1, with D tentatively TRBD1 (5 bases). V lost 5 bases and J 9 bases, leaving 14 bases between the germline ends. The CDR3 contains 12 residues. Germline CDR1 SGHKS, CDR2 YYEKEE (reference sequence). The CDR3 here is CASRTQDSQAFF. The CDR3 DNA reads as TGTGCCAGCAGGACACAGGATAGCCAAGCTTTCTTT. Supplemented by reference TRBV5-5 and TRBJ1-1, the full variable domain reads DAGVTQSPTHLIKTRGQQVTLRCSPISGHKSVSWYQQVLGQGPQFIFQYYEKEERGRGNFPDRFSARQFPNYSSELNVNALLLGDSALYLCASRTQDSQAFFGQGTRLTVV.

The gene calls are TRBV6-1 and TRBJ2-3; D remains unclear. Trimming shortened V by 6 bases and J by 3 bases, and 16 bases separated the two germline ends. The germline CDR1 and CDR2 sequences are MNHNS and SASEGT. The CDR3 covers 15 residues. The CDR3 DNA reads as TGTGCCAGCAGCGTGGTGGAATACACGACAGATACGCAGTATTTT. Its protein product is CASSVVEYTTDTQYF.

This clonotype came up once. The chain uses TRBV29-1 and TRBJ1-2; a possible D gene is TRBD1 (6 bases). The germline V gene encodes CDR1 SQVTM and CDR2 ANQGSEA. The CDR3 totals 17 residues. The V gene lost 4 bases and the J gene lost 4 bases, with 25 bases spanning the gap. This CDR3 is CSVVGQGRGPLRYGYTF. CDR3 sequence (DNA): TGCAGCGTTGTCGGTCAGGGCAGGGGCCCCCTTCGCTATGGCTACACCTTC.

This clonotype was recorded at least ten times. The gene calls are TRBV10-3 and TRBJ2-4; D gene uncertain. From germline, CDR1 is ENHRY and CDR2 SYGVKD. This CDR3 is 17 amino acids long. V gave up 4 bases and J gave up 1 base, with 17 bases separating them. The CDR3 DNA is TGTGCCATCAGTGCGACGATAGGGATGAGGGCCAAAAACATTCAGTACTTC. Protein product: CAISATIGMRAKNIQYF.

There are a few counts of this clonotype. The V call is TRBV5-8, the J call TRBJ1-2, with D uncertain. Germline CDR1 is SGHTS and CDR2 is YDEGEE. The ends were cut back, 0 bases at V and 0 bases at J, with 21 bases in the middle. The CDR3 totals 19 residues. This CDR3 reads CASSLERTASSSANYGYTF. Here the CDR3 DNA reads TGTGCCAGCAGCTTGGAAAGGACGGCGTCCTCGTCAGCTAACTATGGCTACACCTTC.